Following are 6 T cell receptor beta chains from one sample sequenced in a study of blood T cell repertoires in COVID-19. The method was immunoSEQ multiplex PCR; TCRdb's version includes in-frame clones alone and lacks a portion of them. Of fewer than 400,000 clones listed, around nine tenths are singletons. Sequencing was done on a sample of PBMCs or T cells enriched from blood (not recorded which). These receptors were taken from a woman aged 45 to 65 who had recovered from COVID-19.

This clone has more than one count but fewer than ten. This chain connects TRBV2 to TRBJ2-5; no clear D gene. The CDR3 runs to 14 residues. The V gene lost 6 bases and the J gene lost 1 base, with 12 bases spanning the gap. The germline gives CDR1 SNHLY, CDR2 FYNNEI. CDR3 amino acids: CASSLNAAQETQYF. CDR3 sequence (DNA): TGTGCCAGCAGCCTGAACGCGGCCCAAGAGACCCAGTACTTC.

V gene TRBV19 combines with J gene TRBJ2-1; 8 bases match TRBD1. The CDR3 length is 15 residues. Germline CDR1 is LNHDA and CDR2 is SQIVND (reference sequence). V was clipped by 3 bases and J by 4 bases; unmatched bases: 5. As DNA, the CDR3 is TGTGCCAGTAGTATGGCAGGGGGCGGGTACAATGAGCAGTTCTTC. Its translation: CASSMAGGGYNEQFF.

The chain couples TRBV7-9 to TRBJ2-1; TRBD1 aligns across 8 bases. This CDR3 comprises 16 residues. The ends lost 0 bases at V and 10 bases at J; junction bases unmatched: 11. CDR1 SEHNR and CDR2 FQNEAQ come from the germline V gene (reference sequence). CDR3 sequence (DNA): TGTGCCAGCAGCTTAGCGGGACAGGAGTGGCTAGGCGAGCAGTTCTTC. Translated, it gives CASSLAGQEWLGEQFF. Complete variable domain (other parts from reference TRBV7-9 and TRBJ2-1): DTGVSQNPRHKITKRGQNVTFRCDPISEHNRLYWYRQTLGQGPEFLTYFQNEAQLEKSRLLSDRFSAERPKGSFSTLEIQRTEQGDSAMYLCASSLAGQEWLGEQFFGPGTRLTVL.

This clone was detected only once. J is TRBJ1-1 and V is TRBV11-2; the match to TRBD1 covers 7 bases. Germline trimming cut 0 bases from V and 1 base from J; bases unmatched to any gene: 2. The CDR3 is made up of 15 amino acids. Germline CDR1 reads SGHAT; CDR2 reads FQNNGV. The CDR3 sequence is CASSLEGTANTEAFF. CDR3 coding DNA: TGTGCCAGCAGCTTAGAAGGGACAGCGAACACTGAAGCTTTCTTT.

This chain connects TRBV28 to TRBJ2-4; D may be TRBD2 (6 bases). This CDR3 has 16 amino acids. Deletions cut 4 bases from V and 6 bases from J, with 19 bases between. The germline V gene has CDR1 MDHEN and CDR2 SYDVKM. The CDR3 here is CASSSLADVGGNIQYF. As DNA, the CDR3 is TGTGCCAGCAGTTCTTTAGCGGACGTCGGCGGAAACATTCAGTACTTC.

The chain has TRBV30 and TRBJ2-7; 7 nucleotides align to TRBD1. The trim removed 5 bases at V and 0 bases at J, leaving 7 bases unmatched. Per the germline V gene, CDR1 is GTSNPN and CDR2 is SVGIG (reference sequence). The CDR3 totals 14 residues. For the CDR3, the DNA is TGTGCCTGGGATAGGACAGGAGCCTCCTACGAGCAGTACTTC. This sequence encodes CAWDRTGASYEQYF.